The rows below give T cell receptor beta chains drawn from one sample of a study of blood T cell repertoires in COVID-19. The repertoire was sequenced with immunoSEQ multiplex PCR; TCRdb's copy has only in-frame clones and lacks some. The repertoire consists of about 4,900 clones, with around 86% occurring once and the leading ten covering around 21%. Sequenced input: peripheral blood. These receptor sequences come from a human donor in a cohort sampled during active COVID-19. The CDR3 runs from the conserved cysteine through the conserved F or W. D genes are given only for firm matches. Clone size, where shown, is once, few, many, or a class for clones that have expanded.

size	V	D	J	DNA	CDR3
NA	TRBV6-5	NA	TRBJ1-5	TGTGCCAGCACTCAAACGCAGGGGAGCAATCAGCCCCAGCATTTT	CASTQTQGSNQPQHF
NA	TRBV7-2	TRBD2	TRBJ2-1	TGTGCCAGCAGCTTAGTTCCTCTAGCGGGGGCCCTATCTTACAATGAGCAGTTCTTC	CASSLVPLAGALSYNEQFF
NA	TRBV28	NA	TRBJ1-2	TGTGCCAGCAGTTCAGCGGGTCGCGGCTACACCTTC	CASSSAGRGYTF
NA	TRBV6-1	TRBD1	TRBJ2-3	TGTGCCAGCAGTGAGACAGGGGTTACGCAGTATTTT	CASSETGVTQYF
NA	TRBV28	NA	TRBJ1-2	TGTGCCACCAAGAGCCCGGGTAAGGGCTACACCTTC	CATKSPGKGYTF
NA	TRBV2	NA	TRBJ1-1	TGTGCCAGCAGTGGAGGGCAGAAGAACACTGAAGCTTTCTTT	CASSGGQKNTEAFF
NA	TRBV19	TRBD1	TRBJ2-5	TGTGCCAGCAGTCTCCAAAGGGGCAGGGGGCAAGGGGAGACCCAGTACTTC	CASSLQRGRGQGETQYF
NA	TRBV7-9	NA	TRBJ1-1	TGTGCCAGCAGTCAAGGAGCCCGCGGTCCAGCTTTCTTT	CASSQGARGPAFF
NA	TRBV5-1	NA	TRBJ1-2	TGCGCCAGCAGCTCCAATACCGAAACAGGATATGACTATGGCTACACCTTC	CASSSNTETGYDYGYTF
NA	TRBV2	NA	TRBJ2-5	TGTGCCAGCAGGGCAGGAGCGGTGGAGACCCAGTACTTC	CASRAGAVETQYF
NA	TRBV10-1	TRBD1	TRBJ1-3	TGCGCCAGCAAGAAAGCCGGGACAGGGGGACTCTCTGGAAACACCATATATTTT	CASKKAGTGGLSGNTIYF
NA	TRBV28	TRBD2	TRBJ2-7	TGTGCCAGCAGTTTTCCGGGACTAGCGGGAATTGGGGCGGTGCGGTCCTACGAGCAGTACTTC	CASSFPGLAGIGAVRSYEQYF
NA	TRBV11-2	TRBD1	TRBJ1-2	TGTGCCAGCAGCCCACGGGACAGACCCACAGCTAACTATGGCTACACCTTC	CASSPRDRPTANYGYTF
few	TRBV5-1	NA	TRBJ1-1	TGCGCCAGCAGCTTGGGTCGGGCAGGGCGGAACACTGAAGCTTTCTTT	CASSLGRAGRNTEAFF
NA	TRBV5-5	NA	TRBJ1-4	TGTGCCAGCAGCCTTCACCCAGGCTTCACAACTAATGAAAAACTGTTTTTT	CASSLHPGFTTNEKLFF
NA	TRBV30	NA	TRBJ2-7	TGTGCCTGGAGTTATTCCCTACGGGAGCAGTACTTC	CAWSYSLREQYF
NA	TRBV4-1	TRBD1	TRBJ2-6	TGCGCCAGCAGCCCCTCCGGAGGGACAGGGAAAGCCGGGGCCAACGTCCTGACTTTC	CASSPSGGTGKAGANVLTF
NA	TRBV7-2	NA	TRBJ1-1	TGTGCCAGCAGCTTATCTTTGACAGTAGAGAACACTGAAGCTTTCTTT	CASSLSLTVENTEAFF
NA	TRBV2	TRBD1	TRBJ2-5	TGTGCCAGCAGTTATGACAGGGGGGAGACCCAGTACTTC	CASSYDRGETQYF
NA	TRBV29-1	NA	TRBJ2-7	TGCAGCGTGTCCCGGGGCTCCTACGAGCAGTACTTC	CSVSRGSYEQYF
large	TRBV28	NA	TRBJ2-1	TGTGCCAGCAGTTCACTCGGGGGGCAGGATGAGCAGTTCTTC	CASSSLGGQDEQFF
NA	TRBV5-1	TRBD1	TRBJ2-3	TGCGCCAGCACCCCCCTTACAGGGGGTAGCACAGATACGCAGTATTTT	CASTPLTGGSTDTQYF
NA	TRBV15	NA	TRBJ2-7	TGTGCCACCAGCAGAGATCACGGGTACGAGCAGTACTTC	CATSRDHGYEQYF
NA	TRBV7-2	NA	TRBJ2-3	TGTGCCAGCAGCCCCGGGGGGCGGGGTCGAAGCACAGATACGCAGTATTTT	CASSPGGRGRSTDTQYF
NA	TRBV5-1	NA	TRBJ2-2	TGCGCCAGCAGCTTGACGGTAGCAGCTGGAATAGCTCCTCCCGGGGAGCTGTTTTTT	CASSLTVAAGIAPPGELFF
NA	TRBV28	NA	TRBJ1-2	TGTGCCAGCAGTTTAATAGTCGGGGTCGGAGGCCCGGGAGCTAATGGCTACACCTTC	CASSLIVGVGGPGANGYTF
NA	TRBV4-1	TRBD2	TRBJ2-1	TGCGCCAGCAGCCAAGAGCGAGGAGCGGGGGGGCTGAATGAGCAGTTCTTC	CASSQERGAGGLNEQFF
NA	TRBV30	TRBD2	TRBJ2-3	TGTGCCTGGAGTGCACGCGGGCGGGAGGGAATCTGGGGGTCTGGTACGCAGTATTTT	CAWSARGREGIWGSGTQYF
NA	TRBV5-5	NA	TRBJ2-5	TGTGCCAGCAGCGGACCCCGGACAGGGAGGGAAGAGACCCAGTACTTC	CASSGPRTGREETQYF
NA	TRBV6-6	NA	TRBJ1-6	TGTGCCAGCAGGGACAGCCTCAGCTCCTATAATTCACCCCTCCACTTT	CASRDSLSSYNSPLHF
NA	TRBV15	TRBD1	TRBJ1-1	TGTGCCACCAGCAGAGGGCGACAGGGGAGCACTGAAGCTTTCTTT	CATSRGRQGSTEAFF